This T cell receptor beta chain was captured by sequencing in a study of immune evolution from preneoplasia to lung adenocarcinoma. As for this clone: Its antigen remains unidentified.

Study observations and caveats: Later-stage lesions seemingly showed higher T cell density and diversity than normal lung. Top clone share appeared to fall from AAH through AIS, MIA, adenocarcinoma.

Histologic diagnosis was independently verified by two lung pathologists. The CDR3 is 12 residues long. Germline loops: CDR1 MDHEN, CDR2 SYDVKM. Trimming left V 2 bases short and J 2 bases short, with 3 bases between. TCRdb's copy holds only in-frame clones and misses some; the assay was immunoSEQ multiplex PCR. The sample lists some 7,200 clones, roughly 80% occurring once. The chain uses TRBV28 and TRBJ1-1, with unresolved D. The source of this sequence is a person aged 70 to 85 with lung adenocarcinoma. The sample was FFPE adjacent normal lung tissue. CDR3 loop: CASSLQNTEAFF. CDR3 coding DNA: TGTGCCAGCAGTTTACAAAACACTGAAGCTTTCTTT. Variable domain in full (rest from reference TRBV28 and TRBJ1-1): DVKVTQSSRYLVKRTGEKVFLECVQDMDHENMFWYRQDPGLGLRLIYFSYDVKMKEKGDIPEGYSVSREKKERFSLILESASTNQTSMYLCASSLQNTEAFFGQGTRLTVV.